This T cell receptor (beta chain) was retrieved from a study of blood T cell repertoires in COVID-19. Study-level background: T cells, B-cell-depleted T cells, or PBMCs provided the cDNA or gDNA that served as material.

Participants spanned ages about 18 to 90 years and resided in about 25 US areas. Resolution of symptoms, clearance, or two negative PCRs was present in recovered Cohort 3 donors. How the authors handled the data: Reference gene primer amplification yielded estimated nucleated cell counts. TCRdb's copy holds only in-frame clones and misses some; the assay was immunoSEQ multiplex PCR. That table gives V, J and clone size, and the DNA gave D and trimming. The sample carries around 300,000 clones, 80% to 90% recorded once. The germline CDR1 and CDR2 sequences are LNHNV and YYDKDF (reference sequence). The CDR3 extends over 17 amino acids. Trimming removed 0 bases at V and 0 bases at J, with 14 bases between.

The sequence was obtained from a man aged 30 to 45 who had recovered from COVID-19. The V gene is TRBV15, the J gene TRBJ1-1; D possibly corresponds to TRBD1 (5 bases). Sequencing was carried out using PBMCs or T cells enriched from blood (not recorded which). CDR3 residues: CATSRDRAGRLNTEAFF. The CDR3 nucleotides are TGTGCCACCAGCAGAGATCGAGCGGGACGGCTGAACACTGAAGCTTTCTTT.